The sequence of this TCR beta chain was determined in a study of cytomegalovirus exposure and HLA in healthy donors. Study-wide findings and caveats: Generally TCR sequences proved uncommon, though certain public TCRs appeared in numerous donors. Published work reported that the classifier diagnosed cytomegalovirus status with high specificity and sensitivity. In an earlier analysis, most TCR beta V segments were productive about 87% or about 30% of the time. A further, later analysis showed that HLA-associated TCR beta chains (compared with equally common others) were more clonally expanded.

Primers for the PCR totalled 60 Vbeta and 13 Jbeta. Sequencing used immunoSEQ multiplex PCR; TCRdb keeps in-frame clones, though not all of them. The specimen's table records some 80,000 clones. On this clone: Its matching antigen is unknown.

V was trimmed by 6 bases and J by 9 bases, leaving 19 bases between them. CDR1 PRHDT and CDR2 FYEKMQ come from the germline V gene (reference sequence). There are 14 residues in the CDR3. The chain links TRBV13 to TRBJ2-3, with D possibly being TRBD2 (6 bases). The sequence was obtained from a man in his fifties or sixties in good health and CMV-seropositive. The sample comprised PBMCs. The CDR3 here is CASSLPGLATTQYF. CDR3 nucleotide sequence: TGTGCCAGCAGTTTACCGGGACTGGCGACGACGCAGTATTTT. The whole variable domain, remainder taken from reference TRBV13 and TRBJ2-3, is AAGVIQSPRHLIKEKRETATLKCYPIPRHDTVYWYQQGPGQDPQFLISFYEKMQSDKGSIPDRFSAQQFSDYHSELNMSSLELGDSALYFCASSLPGLATTQYFGPGTRLTVL.